This T cell receptor (beta chain) was obtained from a study of shared clonotypes between healthy human individuals. The overall study: Used for every donor were three CD4 naive, three CD4 memory, two CD8 naive and one CD8 memory plate.

Sequenced by immunoSEQ multiplex PCR; TCRdb stores in-frame clones only, minus some. The sample gives 600,000 or so clones, roughly 98% of which show up once; more than 0.3% is in the top ten. Regarding this clone: What it binds is not known.

Study conclusions and caveats: Among donors, clonotype sharing was expected to be affected by sequencing depth.

It was CD45RO-negative cells, positively selected for CCR7, that made up naive CD8 cells, with terminally differentiated effector memory CD45RA+ cells excluded. All donors were healthy HIV-negative adults lacking recent acute infections or vaccinations. The ends were cut back, 5 bases at V and 3 bases at J, with 15 bases in the middle. Germline CDR1 is SGHNT and CDR2 is YYREEE (reference sequence). CDR3 size: 14 residues. The sample taken for sequencing was naive CD8+ T cells sorted from blood. This clonotype originated in a man in his thirties or forties in good health. The chain links TRBV5-4 to TRBJ2-7; D call uncertain. The CDR3 DNA sequence: TGTGCCAGCAGGCCTAACAGTGGCGACTACGAGCAGTACTTC. It codes for CASRPNSGDYEQYF.